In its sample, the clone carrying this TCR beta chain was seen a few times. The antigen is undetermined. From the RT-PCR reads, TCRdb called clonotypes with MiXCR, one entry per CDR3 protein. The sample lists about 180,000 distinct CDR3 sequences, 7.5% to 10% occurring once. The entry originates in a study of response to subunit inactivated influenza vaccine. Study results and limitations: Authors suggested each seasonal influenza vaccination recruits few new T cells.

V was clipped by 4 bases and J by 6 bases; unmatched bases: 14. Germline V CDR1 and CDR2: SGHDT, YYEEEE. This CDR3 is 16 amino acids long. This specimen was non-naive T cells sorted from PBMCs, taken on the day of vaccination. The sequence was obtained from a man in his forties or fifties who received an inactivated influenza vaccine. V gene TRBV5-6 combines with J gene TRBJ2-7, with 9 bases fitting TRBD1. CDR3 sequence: CASSPAGTGRVREQYF. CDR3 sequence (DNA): TGTGCCAGCAGCCCCGCCGGGACAGGGAGAGTACGCGAGCAGTACTTC.